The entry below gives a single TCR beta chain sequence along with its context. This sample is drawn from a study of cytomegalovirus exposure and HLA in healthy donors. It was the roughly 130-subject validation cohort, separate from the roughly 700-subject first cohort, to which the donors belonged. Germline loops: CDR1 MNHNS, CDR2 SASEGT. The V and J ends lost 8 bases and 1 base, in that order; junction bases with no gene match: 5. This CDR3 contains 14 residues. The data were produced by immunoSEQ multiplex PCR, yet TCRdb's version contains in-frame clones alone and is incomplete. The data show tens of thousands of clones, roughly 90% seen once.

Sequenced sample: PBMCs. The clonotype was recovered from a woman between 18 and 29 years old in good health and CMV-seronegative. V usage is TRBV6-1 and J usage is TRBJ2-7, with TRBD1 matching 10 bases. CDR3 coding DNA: TGTGCCAGCTGCGGGGACAGGGGTTCCTACGAGCAGTACTTC. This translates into CASCGDRGSYEQYF.